This TCR beta chain was profiled in a study of blood T cell repertoires in COVID-19 (dated by TCRdb to about 2020). Regarding the complete study: Samples covering the acute and convalescent phases of COVID-19 were provided by collaborators in the United States, Italy and Spain. Where HLA class I and class II types were available, the types were taken from metadata supplied by the sample provider, not from assay-based typing. The samples were drawn from the first 160 participants of the ongoing ImmuneRACE study and from some 1,300 subjects provided by 6 global collaborators. The repertoires were made available in a free public database intended to serve as a resource for research on the immune response to SARS-CoV-2. Deeply sampled blood TCRbeta repertoires from subjects exposed to, actively infected with, or recovered from COVID-19 were included in the dataset. The material from the prospective study consisted of cDNA or gDNA derived from T cells, B-cell-depleted T cells, or PBMCs. A de-identified subject ID, COVID-19 status, age in years and sex were almost always included in the sample metadata.

Spanning cysteine to phenylalanine, the CDR3 consists of 18 amino acids. Of all the DNA, just the CDR3 is kept, 54 bases in frame from base 1. V trim: 6 bases; J trim: 0 bases; unmatched bases: 13. According to the germline V gene (reference sequence), CDR1 reads SEHNR and CDR2 reads FQNEAQ. What the research found in general, with its limitations: The quantity of clinical and demographic metadata differed by source and by participant and was supplied without curation.

In the prospective study, participants were roughly 18 to 100 years old, resided in under 30 geographic areas of the United States, and were enrolled through a virtual design. Cohort assignment in the prospective study relied on participant-reported clinical history from a screening survey and a study questionnaire. Recovered participants in ImmuneRACE Cohort 3 were defined by two consecutive negative NP/OP PCR tests, clearance by a healthcare professional, or resolution of symptoms. In the prospective study, whole blood, serum and a nasopharyngeal or oropharyngeal swab were collected from each participant by mobile phlebotomists. Over a roughly two-month period, participants in the prospective study had the option of providing additional blood draws and questionnaires. Before DNA extraction, prospective study blood samples were shipped either frozen or at room temperature. The immunoSEQ Assay, a bias-controlled multiplex PCR, was used to amplify TCRbeta CDR3 regions from genomic DNA. The original pipeline was this. Nucleated cell counts per sample were estimated from amplification of reference gene primers within the assay. To quantify the absolute abundance of each unique TCRbeta CDR3 rearrangement, sequence reads were collapsed and filtered. For each sample, productive Simpson clonality was calculated by taking the square root of Simpson's diversity index across productive rearrangements. In its TCRdb copy, this immuneACCESS table keeps in-frame sequences only and misses some clones. Where compared with another copy, unresolved V genes explain less than half of these, and the others have no known cause. That table supplies the V and J calls and clone size; D and trimming were determined from the DNA. The sample includes approximately 150,000 clones, with 84% observed a single time. The top ten hold approximately 16% of the sample.

To note about this clone: There is no known antigen for this receptor. No qualities accompany the bases; no much larger clone lies one base away.

The receptor comes from a man over 45 who had recovered from COVID-19. The chain is assembled from TRBV7-9 and TRBJ1-2, and 10 bases in between align with TRBD1. Input material: PBMCs or T cells enriched from blood (not recorded which). The CDR3 region reads CASRRQGAYQLSNYGYTF. DNA sequence: TGTGCCAGCAGACGACAGGGGGCGTATCAACTTTCTAACTATGGCTACACCTTC.